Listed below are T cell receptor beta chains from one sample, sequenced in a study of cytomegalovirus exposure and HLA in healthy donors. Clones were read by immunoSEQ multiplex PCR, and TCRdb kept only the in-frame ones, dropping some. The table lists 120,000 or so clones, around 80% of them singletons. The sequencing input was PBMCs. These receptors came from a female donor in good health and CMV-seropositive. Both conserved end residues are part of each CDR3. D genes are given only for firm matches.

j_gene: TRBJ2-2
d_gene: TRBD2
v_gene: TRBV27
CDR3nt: TGTGCCAGCAGTTTAGGATTGACTAGCGTAACCGGGGAGCTGTTTTTT
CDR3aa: CASSLGLTSVTGELFF

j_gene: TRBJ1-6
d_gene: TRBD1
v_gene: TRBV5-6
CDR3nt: TGTGCCAGCAGCTCGTACTGGACAGGGGGTGAGAATTCACCCCTCCACTTT
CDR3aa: CASSSYWTGGENSPLHF

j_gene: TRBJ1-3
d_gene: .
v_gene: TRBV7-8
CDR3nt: TGTGCCAGCAGCTTAGGGAGGGCGGACATCTCTGGAAACACCATATATTTT
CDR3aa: CASSLGRADISGNTIYF

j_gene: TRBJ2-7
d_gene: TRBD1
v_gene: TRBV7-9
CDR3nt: TGTGCCAGCAGCCGGGACAGCCTGGAGCAGTACTTC
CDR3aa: CASSRDSLEQYF

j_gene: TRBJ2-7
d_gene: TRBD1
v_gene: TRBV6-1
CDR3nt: TGTGCCAGCAGTGTACCAGGGGGTAGGTACGAGCAGTACTTC
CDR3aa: CASSVPGGRYEQYF

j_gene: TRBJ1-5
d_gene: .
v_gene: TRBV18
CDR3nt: TGTGCCAGCTCACCGGTCACTACCAATCAGCCCCAGCATTTT
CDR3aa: CASSPVTTNQPQHF

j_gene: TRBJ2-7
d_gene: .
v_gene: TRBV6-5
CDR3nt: TGTGCCACCCGGCGGGCCGGTTATTTCGAGCAGTACTTC
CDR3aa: CATRRAGYFEQYF

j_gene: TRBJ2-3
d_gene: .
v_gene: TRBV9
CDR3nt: TGTGCCAGCAGCGTACCCGGGATAGATACGCAGTATTTT
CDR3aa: CASSVPGIDTQYF

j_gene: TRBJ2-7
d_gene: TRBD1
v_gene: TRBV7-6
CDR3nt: TGTGCCAGCAGCCGCGGGACAGGGGGCGGGTACGAGCAGTACTTC
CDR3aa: CASSRGTGGGYEQYF

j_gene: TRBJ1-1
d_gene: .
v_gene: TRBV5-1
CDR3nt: TGCGCCAGCAGCTTGGCCGGAGAAATGAACACTGAAGCTTTCTTT
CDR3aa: CASSLAGEMNTEAFF